The clone carrying this TCR beta chain was seen more than once but under ten times. The identical CDR3 is also encoded by other nucleotide sequences in the sample. Post-sort purity exceeded 95% for all sorted populations. The whole isolated RNA underwent reverse transcription, so sequencing captured expressed TCRB transcripts. Sequencing used immunoSEQ multiplex PCR; TCRdb keeps in-frame clones, though not all of them. The sample yields 500,000 to 700,000 clones, roughly 15% seen once. This CDR3 has 13 amino acids. Germline CDR1 reads MDHEN; CDR2 reads SYDVKM. V dropped 5 bases and J dropped 2 bases, with 7 bases sitting between them. This entry belongs to a study of beta chain features in type 1 diabetes.

The sequencing sample was made of naive CD4+ T cells from blood. The source of this sequence is a young man in good health. The chain recombines TRBV28 with TRBJ1-3; weak D call: TRBD1 (6 bases). The CDR3 coding sequence is TGTGCCAGCAGTACAGGGCCTGGAAACACCATATATTTT. Amino acid sequence: CASSTGPGNTIYF. The entire variable domain, with the rest obtained from reference TRBV28 and TRBJ1-3, is as follows: DVKVTQSSRYLVKRTGEKVFLECVQDMDHENMFWYRQDPGLGLRLIYFSYDVKMKEKGDIPEGYSVSREKKERFSLILESASTNQTSMYLCASSTGPGNTIYFGEGSWLTVV.